This T cell receptor (beta chain) was captured by sequencing in a study of T cells after yellow fever vaccination. Study-wide results and caveats: In post-booster samples, most primary-vaccination clones reappeared (about 95% CD4, approximately 91% CD8). Shared CD4/CD8 clonotypes were a small share, likely from convergent recombination.

CDR3 length: 16 amino acids. V was pared by 2 bases and J by 4 bases, with 10 bases of the junction left unmatched. Germline-derived CDR1 and CDR2 are MNHEY and SVGEGT. TCRdb re-called the 5' RACE reads with MiXCR, one entry per CDR3 protein. The sample yields some 100,000 distinct CDR3 sequences, about 8.2% seen once. The sample here was CD8+ T cells not binding an NS4B(214-222) dextramer, sorted from PBMCs, taken approximately 15 days after the first yellow fever vaccination. The chain links TRBV6-2 or TRBV6-3 to TRBJ1-1, with 7 nucleotides matching TRBD1. This clonotype was sampled from a man aged 18 to 35 who received the YFV17D yellow fever vaccine. CDR3 nucleotides: TGTGCCAGCAGTTACCCCAGGGGGAGCGGGATCACTGAAGCTTTCTTT. It is translated as CASSYPRGSGITEAFF.